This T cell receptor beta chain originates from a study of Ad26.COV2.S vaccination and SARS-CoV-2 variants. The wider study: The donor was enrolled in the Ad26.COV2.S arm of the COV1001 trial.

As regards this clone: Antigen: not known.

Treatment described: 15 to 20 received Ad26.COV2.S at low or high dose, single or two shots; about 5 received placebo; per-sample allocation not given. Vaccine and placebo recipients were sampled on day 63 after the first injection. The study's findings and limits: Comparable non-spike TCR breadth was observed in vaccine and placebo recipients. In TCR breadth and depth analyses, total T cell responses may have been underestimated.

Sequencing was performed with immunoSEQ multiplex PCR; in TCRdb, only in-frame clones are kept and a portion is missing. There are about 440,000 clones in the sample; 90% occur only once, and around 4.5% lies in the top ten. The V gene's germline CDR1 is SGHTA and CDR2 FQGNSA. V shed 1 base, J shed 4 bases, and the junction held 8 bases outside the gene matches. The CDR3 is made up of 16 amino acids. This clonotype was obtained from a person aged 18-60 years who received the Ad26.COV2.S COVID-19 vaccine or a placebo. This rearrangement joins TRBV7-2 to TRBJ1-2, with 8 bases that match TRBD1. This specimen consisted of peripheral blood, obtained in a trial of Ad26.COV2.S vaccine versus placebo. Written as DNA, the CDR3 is TGTGCCAGCAGCTTAGGTCCCGGGACAGGAGGCTATGGCTACACCTTC. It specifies CASSLGPGTGGYGYTF.